What follows describes a single T cell receptor beta chain. Its antigen remains unknown. Germline V gene data show CDR1 as MDHEN and CDR2 as SYDVKM. The CDR3 is 13 residues long. With V trimmed by 3 bases and J by 7 bases, 3 bases remained unmatched. This sample stems from a study of T cells after yellow fever vaccination. 5'RACE template switching generated TCR cDNA, adding a universal primer site and UMIs. TCRdb re-derived calls from the 5' RACE reads in MiXCR, one entry per CDR3 protein. The sample carries 300,000 or so distinct CDR3 sequences, approximately 3.9% recorded once. Findings and limits, study-wide: Post-booster samples contained most primary-vaccination clones (just under 98% CD4, about 87% CD8). Overall, a small share of clonotypes was seen in both CD4 and CD8 compartments.

The specimen was PBMCs, collected 5 days after the yellow fever booster vaccination. This clonotype originated in a man younger than 30 who received the YFV17D yellow fever vaccine. V is TRBV28 and J is TRBJ2-7; TRBD1 matches at 10 bases. Here the CDR3 reads CASSFGTGVEQYV. The CDR3, as DNA: TGTGCCAGCAGTTTCGGGACAGGGGTTGAGCAGTACGTC.